This TCR beta chain was recovered during a study of OX40 agonist ivuxolimab in advanced cancers. Sequencing used immunoSEQ multiplex PCR; TCRdb keeps in-frame clones, though not all of them. The sample lists about 67,000 clones, roughly nine tenths occurring once. With 4 bases clipped from V and 6 bases from J, the junction kept 6 bases outside the gene matches. The germline V gene encodes CDR1 SGHVS and CDR2 FQNEAQ. The CDR3 has 15 amino acids. A few counts support this clone. V usage is TRBV7-8 and J usage is TRBJ2-1; 10 bases agree with TRBD1. The sample in question was CD4+ or CD8+ T cells sorted from blood, obtained in a trial of the OX40 agonist ivuxolimab. The sequence derives from an adult with an advanced solid tumor such as melanoma, head and neck, liver or kidney cancer. The CDR3, as DNA: TGTGCCAGCAGCTCCATCCGGGACAGGGGCAATGAGCAGTTCTTC. It encodes CASSSIRDRGNEQFF.